This entry concerns a single TCR beta chain. This clonotype appeared many times. The antigen it binds to is not known. Base qualities are not recorded, but no much larger clone differs from it by a single base. The sample originates from a study of T cells in Graves' hyperthyroidism and ophthalmopathy (dated by TCRdb to between 2018 and 2020). Regarding the complete study: Peripheral blood samples were taken at initial diagnosis, before any treatment was given. The approximately 90 discovery patients were randomly split 7:3 into training and test sets. According to the paper, TCR Vbeta CDR3 sequencing was carried out on over 130 peripheral blood samples, which came from fewer than 50 ophthalmopathy, roughly 75 hyperthyroidism and roughly 17 progressor patients. Thyroid tissue and blood T-cell repertoires from roughly 6 Graves' hyperthyroidism patients were also compared in the study. Whether ophthalmopathy could be predicted prospectively was tested in an independent validation cohort made up of 18 to 20 hyperthyroidism patients plus 17 patients who later progressed to ophthalmopathy. TCR V-J signatures able to tell the groups apart were searched for in a discovery cohort of 95 or so patients, of whom under 45 had Graves' ophthalmopathy and 55 to 60 had stable Graves' hyperthyroidism. Following sampling, methimazole starting at 30 mg daily was given to hyperthyroidism patients, and high-dose intravenous methylprednisolone was given to ophthalmopathy patients.

Stable Graves' hyperthyroidism was defined as the absence of progression to ophthalmopathy over 18 months of follow-up. Hyperthyroidism patients were newly diagnosed, had a disease duration of under 2 months, and were aged 18 to 65 years. Patients with uncontrolled infections, other autoimmune diseases, pregnancy or lactation were excluded. Diagnoses relied on clinical symptoms, serum thyroxine and TRAb, thyroid ultrasound and orbital computed tomography. PBMCs were separated from 10 ml of fresh peripheral blood using Ficoll-Paque density gradient centrifugation. Trizol reagent was used to extract total RNA, and RNA quality was then checked on an Agilent 2100 Bioanalyzer. General study outcomes and caveats: A model built on a 13 V-J signature distinguished ophthalmopathy from stable hyperthyroidism, reaching roughly 88% sensitivity and 81% to 83% specificity in cross-validation and 80%/75% in testing. In validation, the model predicted progression to ophthalmopathy a median of around 6.5 months before onset, with roughly 68% sensitivity and roughly 77% specificity. Most expanded thyroid clonotypes (frequency above 0.001) were also found in blood, which suggests that blood repertoires may mirror thyroid immune responses. No statistical method was used to fix the sample size in advance, and group allocation was not hidden from the investigators.

TCR beta CDR3 regions were amplified from RNA transcripts. The TCR CDR3 was subjected to a first round of RT-PCR using the HTBI primer set and the Qiagen OneStep RT-PCR kit. The libraries were constructed in a second round of multiplex PCR and then size-selected and purified. Paired-end sequencing of the libraries was performed with 100 bp reads on an Illumina HiSeq2000. The original methods were these. Raw data were processed with SOAPnuke, discarding reads with adapters, uncalled bases, mean Phred below 15, or no exact constant-primer or identifier match. COPE v1.2.5 was used to merge the high-quality paired reads, and each unique nucleotide sequence was defined as a clonotype. Clonotypes were aligned to IMGT TRBV, TRBD and TRBJ reference segments using MiTCR v1.1. The analysis included only V-J combinations with a frequency above 0.0001, which together covered 99% to 99.2% of the repertoires. A TCS score was defined as the ratio between F50 (clonal expansion) and ExV (chaos), using BLOSUM62-based TCRdist between CDR3 peptides within each V-J. Welch's t-statistics and random forest reduced some 510 V-J features to 13, which were used in a naive Bayes classifier (R e1071). The raw public data were reprocessed by TCRdb itself: fastp quality trimming at Q25, MiXCR clonotype calling, in-frame beta chains only. Rows matching on CDR3 protein sequence are summarized as one entry with the most common DNA and genes. TCRdb, rather than the study authors, made the V and J calls. The sample table holds about 350,000 distinct CDR3 sequences, of which about 14% were seen once. The top ten clonotypes cover around 25% of the sample.

Unmatched junction bases come to 5, with V trimmed by 3 bases and J by 4 bases. Taken from cysteine to phenylalanine, the CDR3 has 15 residues. Kept here is only the CDR3 DNA, which spans 45 bases and is read in frame from base 1. According to the germline V gene, CDR1 reads SGDLS and CDR2 reads YYNGEE. The sequenced sample consisted of blood. This chain is built from TRBV9 and TRBJ1-3; 9 nucleotides in the junction match TRBD1. The TCR comes from a woman aged 25 to 39 with Graves' hyperthyroidism. The DNA is TGTGCCAGCAGCGCAGGGACAGGGACAGGAAACACCATATATTTT. Its translation is CASSAGTGTGNTIYF.